This T cell receptor (beta chain) was observed in a study of CXCR3-negative and CXCR3-positive naive CD8 T cells. The study's findings and limits: Naive cells used TRBV-TRBJ genes in much the same way whether CXCR3-negative or CXCR3-positive; memory cells did not. CXCR3-positive naive cells had TRB CDR3s that were more hydrophobic than CXCR3-negative naive cells had. Partial loss of CXCR3 expression followed cryopreservation; most assays used fresh PBMCs.

UMI labels and 5' RACE were used to prepare the TRB cDNA libraries. Reanalyzing the 5' RACE reads, TCRdb keeps one entry per CDR3 protein, without DNA. The listing records 95,000 to 100,000 distinct CDR3 sequences. Triplicate sorts, 300,000 to 350,000 cells apiece, were made for each CD8+ T cell subset. CD45RO-CCR7+CD27+CD95- characterized naive CD8+ T cells. Remarks on this clonotype: What it binds is unknown.

Sequenced: naive CXCR3+ CD8+ T cells from blood. Subset described: CD45RO-CCR7+CD27+CD95- naive CD8+ T cells expressing CXCR3 (TNR3+). This TCR derives from a human donor in good health. Some clones in this sample may be carry-over from other donors' samples.

The chain's CDR3 is CSVEGLGTGRTEAFF. The chain joins TRBV29-1 to TRBJ1-1; TCRdb outputs TRBD1, but without DNA this stays unchecked. Germline CDR1 SQVTM, CDR2 ANQGSEA. This CDR3 region has 15 residues.